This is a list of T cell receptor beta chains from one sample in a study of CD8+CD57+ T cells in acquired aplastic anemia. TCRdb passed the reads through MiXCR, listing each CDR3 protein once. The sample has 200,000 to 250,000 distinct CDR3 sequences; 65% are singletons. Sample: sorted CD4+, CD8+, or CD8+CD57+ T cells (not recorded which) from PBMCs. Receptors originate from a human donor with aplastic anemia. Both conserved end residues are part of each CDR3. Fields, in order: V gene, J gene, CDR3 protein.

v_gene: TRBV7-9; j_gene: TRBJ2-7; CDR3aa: CASSLEAGVYEQYF
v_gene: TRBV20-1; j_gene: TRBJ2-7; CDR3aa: CSARDLQGNDEQYF
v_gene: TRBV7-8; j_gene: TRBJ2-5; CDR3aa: CASSPAPLAGETQYF
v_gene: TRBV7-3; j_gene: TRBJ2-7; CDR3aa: CASSPQQGAGEQYF
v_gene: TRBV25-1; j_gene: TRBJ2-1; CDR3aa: CASSAIGSSNEQFF
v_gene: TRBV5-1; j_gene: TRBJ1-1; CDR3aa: CASSGKASLETEAFF
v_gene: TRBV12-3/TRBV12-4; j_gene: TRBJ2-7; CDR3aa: CASRPEGFSYEQYF
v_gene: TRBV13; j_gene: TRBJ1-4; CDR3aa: CASRFRQEREKLFF
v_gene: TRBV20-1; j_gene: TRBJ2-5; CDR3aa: CSARGRVIQETQYF
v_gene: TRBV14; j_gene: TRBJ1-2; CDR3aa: CASSRGHDYGYTF
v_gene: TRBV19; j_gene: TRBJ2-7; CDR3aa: CASRPPSTYEQYF
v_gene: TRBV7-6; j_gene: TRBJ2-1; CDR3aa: CASSSGTNNYNEQFF